This record covers a single T cell receptor (beta chain). Its antigen is not yet known. Qualities for individual bases were not recorded, and no much larger clone is one base off. The data were obtained in a study of blood T cells in healthy people across ages (dated by TCRdb to 2013 to 2016). Study-level background: In model experiments, template switching captured about one uniquely barcoded TCR beta cDNA molecule for every two T cells. For two donors (one aged 18 to 29 and one aged 80 or older), the study analyzed two additional independent replicas of 1 million unique cDNA reads from the same blood draw. The study measured age-related changes in TCR beta repertoire diversity using deep sequencing normalized with unique cDNA molecular identifiers. The donors were divided into four age groups: young (average approximately 17 years), middle-aged (approximately 41), aged (about 60) and long-lived (82). Donors of different ages were randomly distributed across sequencing lanes to avoid experimental bias.

The CDR3, cysteine through phenylalanine, is 11 amino acids long. Here the CDR3 DNA is all that survives: 33 bases in frame from base 1. V and J are truncated by 8 bases and 7 bases respectively, leaving an intervening sequence of 12 bases. The roughly 39 donors, aged roughly 6 to 100 years, were systemically healthy Caucasian individuals from Russia. Each donor gave 9 to 10 milliliters of peripheral blood, collected into EDTA-treated Vacutainer tubes. Ficoll-Paque density-gradient centrifugation was used to isolate PBMCs, with at least 7 million obtained per sample. Total RNA was extracted from PBMCs with Trizol reagent, with at least 6 micrograms obtained per sample. For every donor, an aliquot of PBMCs went through flow cytometry to measure the percentages of naive CD45RAhigh/CD27high T cells. The research as a whole found: Compared with the aged group, the long-lived group had more naive CD4+ T cells, fewer expanded clones and increased TCR diversity, suggesting age selection. Total diversity estimates from one million sequenced T cells were considered lower bounds and underestimates. As age increased, observed TCR beta diversity per million T cells dropped in a roughly linear way, and a significant reduction was already evident by age approximately 40. Observed TCR beta diversity correlated strongly with the percentage of naive T cells measured by flow cytometry. Donor CMV infection status was unknown, potentially confounding age-related changes in expanded clonotypes. Conclusive comparison of naive and antigen-experienced compartments was prevented by the profiling of bulk unsorted PBMCs.

Library preparation used 5' RACE. Instrument on record: Illumina HiSeq 2500. A second about 7 to 12 cycle PCR used a sample-barcoded 5' primer and a J-beta primer mix. A unique molecular identifier was introduced onto each TCR beta cDNA molecule by a template-switch 5' adaptor carrying 12 random nucleotides. At least 2.5 million CDR3-containing paired-end reads were obtained from each sample. The Mint cDNA synthesis kit, primed by a TRBC-specific oligonucleotide, was used to synthesize first-strand cDNA from all RNA. Following uracil-DNA glycosylase treatment, all cDNA underwent a first 18-cycle PCR with the universal primers M1SS and BC2_uni_R. The study's own analysis went as follows. For normalization, 1 million high-quality reads, each with a distinct molecular identifier, were randomly selected from each sample. Reads sharing molecular identifiers were discarded rather than binned into consensus sequences. MiTCR, run with a Q25 quality threshold and the strictest error-elimination algorithm, handled CDR3 identification, clonotype clustering and error correction. Lower-bound total TCR beta diversity was estimated with a nonparametric unseen species model using Euler transformation. In-frame beta chains were kept once TCRdb had trimmed the public reads at Q25 with fastp and called clones with MiXCR. Each entry is one CDR3 protein sequence, shown with its most common DNA and genes. These V and J calls originate from TCRdb's pipeline instead of the authors' own analysis. The sample profile shows over 1,200,000 distinct CDR3 sequences; around 59% of them were found once. The top ten clones comprise 6.5% to 8% of the sample.

The sequence is built from TRBV12-3 or TRBV12-4 and TRBJ2-7; no D gene can be assigned with confidence. The TCR comes from a man aged 18 to 29 in good health. Material for sequencing was blood. The DNA reads as follows: TGTGCCAGCGGGGTTTACAATGAGCAGTACTTC. Translated, it gives CASGVYNEQYF.